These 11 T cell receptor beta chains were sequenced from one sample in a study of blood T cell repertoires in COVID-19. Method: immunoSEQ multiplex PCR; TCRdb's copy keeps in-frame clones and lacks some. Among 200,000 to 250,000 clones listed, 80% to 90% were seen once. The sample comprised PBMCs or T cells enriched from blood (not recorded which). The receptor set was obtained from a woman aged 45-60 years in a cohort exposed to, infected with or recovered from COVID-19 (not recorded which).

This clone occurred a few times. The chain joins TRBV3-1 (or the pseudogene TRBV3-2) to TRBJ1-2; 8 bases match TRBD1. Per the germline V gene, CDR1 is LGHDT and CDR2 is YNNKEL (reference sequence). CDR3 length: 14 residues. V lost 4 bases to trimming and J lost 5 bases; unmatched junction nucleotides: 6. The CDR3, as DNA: TGTGCCAGCAGCCGGACAGGGAATGGGTATGGCTACACCTTC. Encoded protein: CASSRTGNGYGYTF.

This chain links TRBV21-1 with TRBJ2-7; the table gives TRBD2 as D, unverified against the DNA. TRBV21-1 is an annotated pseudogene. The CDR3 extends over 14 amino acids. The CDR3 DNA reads TGTGCCAGCAGCATAGGGAGGCCTCCCTACGAGCAGTACTTC. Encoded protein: CASSIGRPPYEQYF.

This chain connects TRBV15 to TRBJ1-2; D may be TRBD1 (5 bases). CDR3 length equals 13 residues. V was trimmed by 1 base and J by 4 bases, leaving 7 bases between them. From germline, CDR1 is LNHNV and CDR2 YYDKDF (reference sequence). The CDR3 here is CATSRGGGYGYTF. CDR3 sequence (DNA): TGTGCCACCAGCAGAGGGGGCGGCTATGGCTACACCTTC.

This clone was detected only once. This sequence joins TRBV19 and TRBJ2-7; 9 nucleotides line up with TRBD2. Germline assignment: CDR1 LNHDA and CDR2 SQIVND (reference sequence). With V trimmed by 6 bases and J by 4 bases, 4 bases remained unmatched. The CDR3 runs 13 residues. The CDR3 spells CASRERGAYEQYF. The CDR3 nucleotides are TGTGCCAGTAGGGAGCGGGGGGCTTACGAGCAGTACTTC.

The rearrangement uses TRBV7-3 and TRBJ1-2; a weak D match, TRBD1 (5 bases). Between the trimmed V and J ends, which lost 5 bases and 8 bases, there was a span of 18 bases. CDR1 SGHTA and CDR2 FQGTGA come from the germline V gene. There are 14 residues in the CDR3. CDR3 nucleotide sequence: TGTGCCAGCAGCCTAAGGGGTGGTGAGGGCGGCTACACCTTC. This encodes CASSLRGGEGGYTF.

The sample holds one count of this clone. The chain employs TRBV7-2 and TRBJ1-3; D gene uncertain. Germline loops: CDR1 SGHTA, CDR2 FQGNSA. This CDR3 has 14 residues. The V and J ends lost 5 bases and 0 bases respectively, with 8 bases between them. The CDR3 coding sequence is TGTGCCAGCAGCCCAACTAGCTCTGGAAACACCATATATTTT. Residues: CASSPTSSGNTIYF. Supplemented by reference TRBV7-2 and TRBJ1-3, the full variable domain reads GAGVSQSPSNKVTEKGKDVELRCDPISGHTALYWYRQSLGQGLEFLIYFQGNSAPDKSGLPSDRFSAERTGGSVSTLTIQRTQQEDSAVYLCASSPTSSGNTIYFGEGSWLTVV.

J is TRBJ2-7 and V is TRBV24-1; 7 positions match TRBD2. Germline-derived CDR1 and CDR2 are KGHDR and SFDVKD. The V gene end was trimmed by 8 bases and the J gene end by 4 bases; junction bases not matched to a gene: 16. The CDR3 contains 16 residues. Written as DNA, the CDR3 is TGTGCCACCACTGGTCGGGGAGGCCGCGGGGGTTACGAGCAGTACTTC. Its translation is CATTGRGGRGGYEQYF.

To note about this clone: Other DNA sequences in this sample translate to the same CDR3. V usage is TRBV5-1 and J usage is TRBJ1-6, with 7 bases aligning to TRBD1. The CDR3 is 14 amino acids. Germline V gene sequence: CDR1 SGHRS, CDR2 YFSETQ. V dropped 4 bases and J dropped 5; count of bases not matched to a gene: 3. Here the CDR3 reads CASSPTGDNSPLHF. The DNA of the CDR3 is TGCGCCAGCAGCCCCACAGGGGATAATTCACCCCTCCACTTT. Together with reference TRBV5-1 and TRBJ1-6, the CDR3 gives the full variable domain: KAGVTQTPRYLIKTRGQQVTLSCSPISGHRSVSWYQQTPGQGLQFLFEYFSETQRNKGNFPGRFSGRQFSNSRSEMNVSTLELGDSALYLCASSPTGDNSPLHFGNGTRLTVT.

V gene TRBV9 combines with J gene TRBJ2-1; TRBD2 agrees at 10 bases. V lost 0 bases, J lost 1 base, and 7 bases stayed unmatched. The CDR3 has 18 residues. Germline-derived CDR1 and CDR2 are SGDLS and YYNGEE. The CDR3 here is CASSVVASGGRSYNEQFF. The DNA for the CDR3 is TGTGCCAGCAGCGTAGTGGCTAGCGGGGGCCGGTCCTACAATGAGCAGTTCTTC.

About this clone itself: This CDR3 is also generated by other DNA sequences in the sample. The CDR3 sequence is CASSFTRTGELFF. The CDR3 region has the DNA TGTGCCAGCAGCTTCACCCGGACCGGGGAGCTGTTTTTT. The gene calls are TRBV7-2 and TRBJ2-2; D is unresolved. Germline V lookup: CDR1 SGHTA, CDR2 FQGNSA. Trimming pared 3 bases from V and 5 bases from J, leaving 7 bases between. This CDR3 has 13 amino acids.

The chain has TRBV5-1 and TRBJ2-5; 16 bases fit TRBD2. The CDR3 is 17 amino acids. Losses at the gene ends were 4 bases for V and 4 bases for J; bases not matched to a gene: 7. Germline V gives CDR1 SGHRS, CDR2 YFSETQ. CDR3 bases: TGCGCCAGCAGCAGATCGGGACTAGCGGGGGGGAGAGAGACCCAGTACTTC. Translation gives CASSRSGLAGGRETQYF.